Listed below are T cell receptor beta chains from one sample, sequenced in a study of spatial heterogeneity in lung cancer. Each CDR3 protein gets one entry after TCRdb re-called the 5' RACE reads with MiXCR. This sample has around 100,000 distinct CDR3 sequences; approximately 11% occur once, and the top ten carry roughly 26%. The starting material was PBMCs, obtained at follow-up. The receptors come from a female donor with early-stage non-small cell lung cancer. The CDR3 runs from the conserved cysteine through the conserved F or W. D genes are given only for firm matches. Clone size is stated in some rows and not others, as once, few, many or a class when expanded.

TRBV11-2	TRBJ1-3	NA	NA	CASSLSQSGNTIYF	TGTGCCAGCAGCTTAAGTCAGTCTGGAAACACCATATATTTT
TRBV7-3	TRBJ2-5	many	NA	CASSPGLVTETQYF	TGTGCCAGCAGCCCGGGATTGGTGACGGAGACCCAGTACTTC
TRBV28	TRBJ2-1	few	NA	CASSSDKSLPYNEQFF	TGTGCCAGCAGTTCGGATAAGTCCCTGCCCTACAATGAGCAGTTCTTC
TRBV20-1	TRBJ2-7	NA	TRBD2	CSAREGLREQYF	TGCAGTGCTAGAGAGGGACTAAGAGAGCAGTACTTC
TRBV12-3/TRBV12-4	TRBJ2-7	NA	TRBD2	CVSSSVPTSGRGYEQYF	TGTGTCAGCAGTTCCGTTCCGACTAGCGGGAGAGGCTACGAGCAGTACTTC
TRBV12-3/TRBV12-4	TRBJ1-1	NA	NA	CASSPRVNLAEAFF	TGTGCCAGCAGCCCCCGGGTGAACCTGGCTGAAGCTTTCTTT
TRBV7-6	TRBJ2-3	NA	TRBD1	CASSLGDRVSDTQYF	TGTGCCAGCAGCTTAGGGGACAGGGTGTCAGATACGCAGTATTTT
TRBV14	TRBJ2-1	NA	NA	CASSQSGGRYNEQFF	TGTGCCAGCAGCCAGTCTGGCGGCCGCTACAATGAGCAGTTCTTC
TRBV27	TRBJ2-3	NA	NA	CASSPSLKHTQYF	TGTGCCAGCAGCCCTTCCCTAAAGCATACGCAGTATTTT
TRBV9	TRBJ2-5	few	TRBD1	CASSFSDRQETQYF	TGTGCCAGCAGCTTTTCGGACAGGCAAGAGACCCAGTACTTC
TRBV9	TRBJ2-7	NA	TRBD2	CASSAGLAGGNSYEQYF	TGTGCCAGCAGCGCGGGGCTAGCGGGAGGCAACTCCTACGAGCAGTACTTC
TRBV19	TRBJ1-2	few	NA	CASGLYYGYTF	TGTGCCAGTGGTCTGTACTATGGCTACACCTTC
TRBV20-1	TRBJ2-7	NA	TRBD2	CSAYSSGRARVQYF	TGCAGTGCTTACTCTAGCGGGAGGGCCCGGGTGCAGTACTTC
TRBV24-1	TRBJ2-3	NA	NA	CATSDPRSPATQYF	TGTGCCACCAGTGATCCCCGGAGTCCCGCTACGCAGTATTTT
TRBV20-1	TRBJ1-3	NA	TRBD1	CSARGQAGNTIYF	TGCAGTGCACGTGGACAGGCTGGAAACACCATATATTTT
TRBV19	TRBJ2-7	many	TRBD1	CASSILQTGGTDEQYF	TGTGCCAGTAGTATACTCCAGACAGGGGGAACAGACGAGCAGTACTTC